This entry concerns a single TCR beta chain. Its antigen specificity is not known. No base qualities exist here, and no much larger clone lies one base off it. Deletion took 5 bases off V and 4 bases off J, with a span of 11 bases between the germline ends. Per the germline V gene, SGHTA is the CDR1 and FQGNSA is the CDR2. Measured from the cysteine to the phenylalanine, the CDR3 is 13 residues long. Just the 39-base CDR3 DNA is kept, in frame starting at base 1. The cohort was made up of several hundred healthy bone marrow donors. At the time of sampling, all cohort members were nominally healthy, though unrecorded immune exposures were likely present. The donor tested CMV seropositive, placing the donor among the roughly 300 seropositive members of the cohort. Every donor gave a peripheral blood sample, and the peripheral blood mononuclear cells from that sample were used for TCR beta sequencing. Genomic DNA extraction from the blood cell samples was performed with the Qiagen DNeasy Blood Extraction Kit.

The protocol used for the library was the immunoSEQ multiplex PCR assay. A mixture of 60 forward primers for TCR Vbeta segments and 13 reverse primers for TCR Jbeta segments was used in the multiplex PCR. The CDR3 region of rearranged TCR beta genes was amplified from genomic DNA by a multiplex PCR assay. On the Illumina HiSeq System, the amplified TCR beta libraries were sequenced as 87-base-pair reads. Turning to the authors' computational methods: In a later analysis, some 80 million unique TCR beta chains were counted across the approximately 640 repertoires, and roughly 11 million of these chains were shared by at least two donors. Raw reads were error-corrected and collapsed into unique sequences by a nearest-neighbor algorithm in which closely related sequences were merged to remove PCR and sequencing errors. To assign V, D and J gene segments, CDR3 sequences were aligned to IMGT reference sequences. For a sequence to be retained, a match of at least six nucleotides was required to both a V gene segment and a J gene segment. Rearrangements were classified as productive when the CDR3 lacked stop codons and remained in frame with V and J, and all other rearrangements were classified as non-productive. CDR3 was defined according to IMGT convention as the region running from the second conserved V-encoded cysteine to the conserved J-encoded phenylalanine. In an earlier analysis of more than 550 of the donors, sequences lacking an unambiguous match to a single V gene segment were excluded. In an earlier analysis of 450 to 750 of the donors, a V segment was called functional when productive rearrangements were above 56.7%, and segregating when the standard deviation between donors exceeded 5%. To diagnose cytomegalovirus status from the catalog of TCR beta chain sequences, a statistical classification framework was built. In a later analysis, V and J genes were assigned by comparing TCR nucleotide sequences against IMGT/GENE-DB human TR gene sequences. A later analysis assigned CDR3 sequences and most-parsimonious VDJ recombination scenarios with the TCRdist pipeline. A later analysis defined each TCR beta chain by its CDR3 amino acid sequence plus V-gene family, and excluded reads lacking a unique V-gene family. A later analysis removed 600 or so highly shared, low-generation-probability nucleotide sequences to deal with suspected cross-contamination and a sequencing artifact. In a later analysis, a clonal expansion index was calculated for each public chain from normalized within-repertoire ranks of inferred template counts. Generation probabilities in a later analysis came from a VDJ recombination model fitted to out-of-frame rearrangements, and those results were checked against IGoR. Hypergeometric tests were used in a later analysis to score TCR-TCR, TCR-HLA and TCR-CMV co-occurrence, with a repertoire-size bias correction applied to the TCR pairs. To estimate false discovery rates, a later analysis permuted the HLA or CMV assignments 20 times. In a later analysis, co-occurring TCRs were grouped using DBSCAN, with TCRdist sequence similarity added in when clustering inside HLA-allele-positive subsets. Repertoires with fewer than 30,000 or more than 120,000 public chains were left out of co-occurrence clustering, as were five repertoires with anomalous nucleotide sharing. TCRdb took this table from immuneACCESS and kept in-frame rearrangements with V and J called. Such tables lack part of the clones; where checked against another copy, unresolved V genes explain under half of the gap, and the rest is unexplained. V and J calls and clone size are copied from that table; D and trimming were computed from the DNA. The sample table holds approximately 110,000 clones, of which over 60% were seen once. About 8.5% of the sample is in the top ten clones.

The data originate from a study of cytomegalovirus exposure and HLA in healthy donors listed by TCRdb under 2017. In terms of the full investigation: According to an earlier analysis of around 600 of the donors, about 179 million T cells yielded roughly 100 million unique TCR beta sequences and approximately 300 Gb of sequence data. Roughly 310 gigabases of sequencing data and approximately 85 million unique TCR sequences were included in an early release covering several hundred HLA-typed donors. The genetic ancestry cluster associated with self-reported Caucasian donors included roughly four fifths of the roughly 390 genotyped donors. The aim of the study was to test whether cataloging public T cell receptors could identify signatures of past pathogen exposure. Using immunosequencing, the study profiled T cell repertoires from about 610 subjects and related those repertoires to cytomegalovirus serostatus. In addition to the first cohort of 666 subjects, a separate validation cohort of approximately 130 different subjects was used. To predict cytomegalovirus infection status, the study brought together high-throughput TCR immunosequencing, statistical association of individual TCRs with disease status, and machine learning. To study patterns of TCR occurrence, a later analysis re-analyzed previously published TCR beta repertoires from just over 650 donors and added high-resolution HLA genotyping. Rather than drawing on any new phenotypic data, the later analysis identified candidate immune exposures from TCR beta sequences and the way those sequences occurred across donors. An earlier analysis of several hundred of the donors applied high-throughput TCR beta sequencing to assess whether each TCR beta V gene segment acted as functional or pseudogenic. Donor age, sex, ethnicity and CMV serostatus were collected together with the repertoire data. A later genetic analysis took genome-wide SNP genotypes for about three fifths of the roughly 670 donors and used that subset as a discovery cohort. All discovery cohort repertoires had been generated using a single sequencing platform. HLA typing included class I and class II loci at four-digit resolution. Typing coverage varied by locus: about 620-630 donors for A, B, C, DRB1 and DQB1; under 550 for DQA1; about 590 for DPA1; roughly 470 for DPB1. Roughly 5 DR-DQ haplotypes were handled as single units for association and clustering, since linkage in the cohort was strong. Across some 400 genotyped donors of the cohort, an average of roughly 200,000 unique TCR beta nucleotide sequences per donor were sequenced, and about a sixth of those sequences were non-productive.

What the authors observed across the whole study: A cluster of highly shared sequence variants was judged likely to be a technical artifact of the sequencing pipeline. In a later analysis, HLA-associated TCR beta chains were found to be more clonally expanded and to have lower generation probabilities than equally common non-associated chains. Specific HLA alleles were associated with 16,951 TCR beta sequences at a false discovery rate of 0.05 in a later analysis. Presence/absence analyses assumed roughly uniform sequencing depth across donors, an assumption that may not hold. A later analysis found that TCR association rates varied across HLA loci, with DRB1 alleles showing the most associated TCRs and HLA-C alleles the fewest. Immune exposure information for the cohort was limited to CMV serostatus. Most CMV-associated TCR beta chains appeared to be HLA-restricted in a later analysis, and the HLA associations seemed to be driven largely by CMV exposure. In an earlier analysis of some 640 of the donors, most TCR beta V segments were observed in productive rearrangements about 90% or about 30% of the time, broadly matching IMGT annotations. The authors suggested that the approach could potentially be generalized to other disease states and immunological phenotypes. In vitro tests confirmed that three of the cytomegalovirus-associated TCR beta chains recognize cytomegalovirus antigens. Several of the top co-occurrence clusters appeared to be linked to parvovirus B19, influenza, CMV and Epstein-Barr virus, according to a later analysis. Linkage disequilibrium might explain the correlated functional status among segregating V segments, but an unknown experimental factor could not be ruled out. The classifier was reported to diagnose cytomegalovirus status with high specificity and sensitivity in both the original and validation cohorts. This cohort had only TCR beta chains sequenced, and the lack of alpha or paired-chain data limited which features could be detected. A later genetic analysis reported fewer N-insertions in productive TCRs among donors in an Asian-associated ancestry cluster than the approximately 670-donor mean. An association between a missense DCLRE1C variant and V-gene and J-gene trimming of TCR beta chains was found in a later genetic analysis and replicated in an independent cohort. While some public TCRs were present in many individuals, most TCR sequences turned up only very rarely across donors. A further reported finding was that TCR beta sequences accurately predicted the HLA-A and HLA-B alleles for most subjects in the first cohort. Because HLA typing was missing for some donors at each locus, association tests included only the typed subset. Assigning TCR associations to individual alleles was difficult when HLA alleles, especially DR and DQ, strongly co-occurred. The earlier analysis of 587 of the donors excluded some 15 rarely observed V segments, including chromosome 9 orphons, because counts were too low. Some IMGT-functional V segments, including TRBV6-2 and TRBV6-3, could not be told apart with the 87-base-pair reads, so those segments were excluded. The study gave a list of about 160 TCR beta chains associated with cytomegalovirus.

Material: PBMCs. The TCR was taken from a man in his late teens or twenties in good health and CMV-seropositive. The chain couples TRBV7-2 to TRBJ2-5; matching of 5 bases hints at TRBD1 as the D gene. CDR3 loop: CASSPGPRETQYF. The DNA sequence follows: TGTGCCAGCAGCCCAGGGCCCCGAGAGACCCAGTACTTC.